One sample yielded the 18 T cell receptor beta chains listed below, sequenced in a study of cytomegalovirus exposure and HLA in healthy donors. The PCR employed 60 Vbeta primers together with 13 Jbeta primers. Libraries were prepared by immunoSEQ multiplex PCR; TCRdb keeps only in-frame clonotypes and omits some of them. The sample lists 120,000 to 150,000 clones; just over 65% were seen once. Sequenced: PBMCs. The receptors come from a woman aged 60-70 years in good health and CMV-seronegative.

The chain employs TRBV6-6 and TRBJ2-3, with a possible D match to TRBD2 (6 bases). Germline CDR1 is MNHNY and CDR2 is SVGAGI (reference sequence). The CDR3 runs 13 residues. V lost 0 bases and J 7 bases, leaving 8 bases between the germline ends. CDR3 in amino acids: CASSYSLANTQYF. The CDR3 bases are TGTGCCAGCAGTTACTCCCTAGCGAATACGCAGTATTTT.

The rearrangement links TRBV5-4 to TRBJ2-7, with a possible D match to TRBD2 (6 bases). Trimming removed 0 bases at V and 4 bases at J, with 8 bases between. The CDR3 covers 13 residues. Germline V gene data show CDR1 as SGHNT and CDR2 as YYREEE (reference sequence). This CDR3 is CASSLVGRYEQYF. The CDR3 DNA reads as TGTGCCAGCAGCTTGGTGGGGAGGTACGAGCAGTACTTC.

The chain uses TRBV4-3 and TRBJ2-6, with 7 positions matching TRBD1. The CDR3 loop spans 15 amino acids. V lost 4 bases, J lost 1 base, and 1 base stayed unmatched. Germline V gene lookup returns CDR1 LGHNA and CDR2 YSLEER. The CDR3 coding sequence is TGCGCCAGCAGCCTGACAGGGTCTGGGGCCAACGTCCTGACTTTC. This translates into CASSLTGSGANVLTF.

The chain recombines TRBV9 with TRBJ1-1; 7 bases line up with TRBD1. The length of the CDR3 is 15 residues. J was trimmed by 0 bases and V by 4 bases; bases with no gene match: 6. Germline V gene lookup returns CDR1 SGDLS and CDR2 YYNGEE. For the CDR3, the DNA is TGTGCCAGCAGCCCTCGGGACAGAGTGAACACTGAAGCTTTCTTT. Its translation is CASSPRDRVNTEAFF.

This clone was counted a few times. The V call is TRBV6-1, the J call TRBJ1-3, with D maybe TRBD1 (5 bases). This CDR3 region has 16 residues. Between the trimmed V and J ends, which lost 4 bases and 3 bases, there was a span of 16 bases. The germline gives CDR1 MNHNS, CDR2 SASEGT. This CDR3 reads CASSGEPPGFGNTIYF. The CDR3 DNA follows: TGTGCCAGCAGTGGCGAGCCTCCAGGGTTTGGAAACACCATATATTTT.

This chain links TRBV5-1 with TRBJ2-3, with D unclear. Trimming shortened V by 2 bases and J by 6 bases, and 7 bases separated the two germline ends. The CDR3 contains 12 residues. Looked up from germline, CDR1 is SGHRS and CDR2 is YFSETQ. CDR3: CASSLLLDTQYF. The DNA of the CDR3 is TGCGCCAGCAGCTTACTACTGGATACGCAGTATTTT.

This clone was recorded only once. The rearrangement joins TRBV9 to TRBJ2-6, with 9 bases lining up with TRBD2. The CDR3 runs to 19 residues. J gave up 3 bases and V 4 bases, and 14 bases lay outside the gene matches. Germline CDR1 is SGDLS and CDR2 is YYNGEE. CDR3 sequence reads: CASSPGGAGGGGGANVLTF. The CDR3 DNA sequence: TGTGCCAGCAGCCCTGGAGGAGCGGGGGGTGGGGGTGGGGCCAACGTCCTGACTTTC.

The CDR3 region is CASSVRGLAGGGELFF. The CDR3 bases are TGTGCCAGCAGTGTTAGGGGACTAGCGGGAGGTGGGGAGCTGTTTTTT. The chain employs TRBV2 and TRBJ2-2; 15 bases fit TRBD2. Losses at the gene ends were 4 bases for V and 8 bases for J; bases not matched to a gene: 5. Germline assignment: CDR1 SNHLY and CDR2 FYNNEI. The CDR3 runs to 16 residues.

The rearrangement joins TRBV5-5 to TRBJ1-1, with D hard to call. Trimming left V 1 base short and J 1 base short, with 5 bases between. The germline CDR1 and CDR2 sequences are SGHKS and YYEKEE (reference sequence). CDR3 size: 13 residues. CDR3 residues: CASSLSENTEAFF. DNA for the CDR3: TGTGCCAGCAGCTTGTCAGAGAACACTGAAGCTTTCTTT.

A few counts support this clone. The chain recombines TRBV28 with TRBJ2-2, with D tentatively TRBD1 (6 bases). Germline lookup yields CDR1 MDHEN and CDR2 SYDVKM. The CDR3 is 14 amino acids. The V end lost 5 bases, the J end lost 2 bases, and 9 bases lay between the germline ends. CDR3 amino acids: CASSRTANTGELFF. CDR3 DNA sequence: TGTGCCAGCAGTCGGACAGCAAACACCGGGGAGCTGTTTTTT.

The chain is built from TRBV7-5 and TRBJ2-7; no check of the table's D call, TRBD1, against the DNA was made. TRBV7-5 is annotated as a pseudogene. This CDR3 contains 15 residues. In DNA, the CDR3 is TGTGTCAGAAGCTCCGGGACAGGCAGCTCCTACGAGCAGTACTTC. Translated, it gives CVRSSGTGSSYEQYF.

This clone came up a few times. This sample also contains other DNA sequences that code for the same CDR3. The V and J genes are TRBV5-1 and TRBJ2-2, with 12 bases that match TRBD2. V lost 4 bases and J lost 8; bases outside the gene matches: 6. CDR1 and CDR2 from the germline V gene are SGHRS and YFSETQ. The CDR3 spans 15 residues. The chain's CDR3 is CASSPGLAGSGELFF. The CDR3 region has the DNA TGCGCCAGCAGCCCGGGACTAGCGGGTTCAGGGGAGCTGTTTTTT.

The chain uses TRBV10-3 and TRBJ2-7, with TRBD1 matching 8 bases. The junction had 9 bases not matched to a gene; V was cut back by 5 bases and J by 0 bases. CDR3 length equals 16 residues. CDR1 ENHRY and CDR2 SYGVKD come from the germline V gene. Here the CDR3 reads CAISRPTGGTSYEQYF. CDR3 nucleotide sequence: TGTGCCATCAGTAGACCTACAGGGGGAACCTCCTACGAGCAGTACTTC.

The rearrangement uses TRBV29-1 and TRBJ2-1; 7 bases agree with TRBD2. From germline, CDR1 is SQVTM and CDR2 ANQGSEA. Unmatched junction bases numbered 9, after V lost 1 base and J lost 9 bases. This CDR3 has 14 amino acids. CDR3 sequence reads: CSVEGQRGYVEQFF. The CDR3 coding sequence is TGCAGCGTTGAAGGCCAGCGGGGTTACGTTGAGCAGTTCTTC.

This clone was recorded a few times. V and J are TRBV5-4 and TRBJ2-2; 10 positions agree with TRBD2. V lost 3 bases to trimming and J lost 7 bases; unmatched junction nucleotides: 12. The germline gives CDR1 SGHNT, CDR2 YYREEE (reference sequence). The CDR3 totals 17 residues. The CDR3 is CASSSPLAGVGVGELFF. CDR3 bases: TGTGCCAGCAGCTCCCCCCTAGCGGGGGTTGGGGTCGGGGAGCTGTTTTTT.

This clone was detected only a few times. The genes are TRBV29-1 and TRBJ2-7; TRBD1 matches 9 bases. With V trimmed by 7 bases and J by 5 bases, 12 bases remained unmatched. This CDR3 is built from 14 residues. Looked up from germline, CDR1 is SQVTM and CDR2 is ANQGSEA. CDR3 sequence (DNA): TGCAGCGCCTCGTCCGGGACAGGGTGGGACGAGCAGTACTTC. It yields the protein CSASSGTGWDEQYF.

The rearrangement uses TRBV5-4 and TRBJ1-1; 7 nucleotides match TRBD1. Looked up from germline, CDR1 is SGHNT and CDR2 is YYREEE (reference sequence). This CDR3 spans 15 amino acids. Trimming took 0 bases from V and 2 from J; bases not matched to a gene: 4. The CDR3 bases are TGTGCCAGCAGCTTGGAAAGGGGGCGCAACACTGAAGCTTTCTTT. Its translation is CASSLERGRNTEAFF.

V usage is TRBV9 and J usage is TRBJ2-3; 12 bases match TRBD2. V shed 0 bases and J 6 bases; nucleotides not matched to a gene: 5. The CDR3 has 16 residues. The germline gives CDR1 SGDLS, CDR2 YYNGEE. The CDR3 sequence: CASSVGTSGGLDTQYF. The CDR3 DNA reads TGTGCCAGCAGCGTAGGAACTAGCGGGGGGTTGGATACGCAGTATTTT. The full variable domain, with the rest looked up from reference TRBV9 and TRBJ2-3, is DSGVTQTPKHLITATGQRVTLRCSPRSGDLSVYWYQQSLDQGLQFLIQYYNGEERAKGNILERFSAQQFPDLHSELNLSSLELGDSALYFCASSVGTSGGLDTQYFGPGTRLTVL.